This T cell receptor (beta chain) is drawn from a study of identical twins. Study-wide results and limits: Researchers reported weaker excess twin sharing in beta out-of-frame sequences. Out-of-frame TCR alpha sharing in monozygotic twins exceeded recombination model predictions.

MiXCR was run by TCRdb on the 5' RACE reads, yielding one entry per CDR3 protein. The profile shows approximately 630,000 distinct CDR3 sequences, 7.1% of them singletons. This clonotype was recorded a few times. Its antigen is not identified. Per the germline V gene, CDR1 is KGHDR and CDR2 is SFDVKD. J was trimmed by 2 bases and V by 3 bases; bases with no gene match: 13. The CDR3 spans 18 residues. No donor was unhealthy or non-Caucasian. The data were also submitted as part of a second study, on yellow fever vaccine responses in identical twins.

V and J are TRBV24-1 and TRBJ2-3; TRBD2 matches at 7 bases. The sequence came from a woman under 30 in good health. Material: PBMCs. CDR3 region: CATSDAAGLDKNTDTQYF. CDR3 sequence (DNA): TGTGCCACCAGTGATGCCGCTGGACTAGACAAGAACACAGATACGCAGTATTTT.